A selection of T cell receptor beta chains follows, all from one sample in a study of T cells after posttransplantation cyclophosphamide. Sequencing was performed with immunoSEQ multiplex PCR; in TCRdb, only in-frame clones are kept and a portion is missing. The sample has 15,000 to 20,000 clones; 85% are singletons. Specimen: PBMCs, collected after allogeneic stem cell transplant with calcineurin inhibitor and methotrexate. The receptor source for this set is a female patient under 30 who received an allogeneic stem cell transplant from an unrelated donor, was CMV-positive, and had acute and chronic GVHD. These T cells may partly come from the graft donor. CDR3s include the opening cysteine and the closing phenylalanine or tryptophan. The order of the fields is CDR3 length, V gene, D gene, J gene, clone size, CDR3 protein, CDR3 DNA. D genes are given only for firm matches. Clone size appears in some rows only: once, few, many, or a class for an expanded clone.

11,TRBV20-1,-,TRBJ2-5,-,CSATQRETQYF,TGCAGTGCTACACAGAGAGAGACCCAGTACTTC
16,TRBV18,TRBD2,TRBJ2-3,-,CASSPTSSGRSDTQYF,TGTGCCAGCTCACCCACCAGCAGCGGGAGGTCGGATACGCAGTATTTT
15,TRBV6-5,-,TRBJ2-7,-,CASSNLGLSSYEQYF,TGTGCCAGCAGTAATCTCGGACTATCATCCTACGAGCAGTACTTC
12,TRBV29-1,-,TRBJ2-7,-,CSVARTPYEQYF,TGCAGCGTTGCCCGGACACCCTACGAGCAGTACTTC
17,TRBV4-1,TRBD2,TRBJ2-3,-,CASSQGLGLAGGDTQYF,TGCGCCAGCAGCCAAGGGCTCGGACTAGCGGGAGGAGATACGCAGTATTTT
16,TRBV11-2,-,TRBJ2-2,-,CASSLGLRSNTGELFF,TGTGCCAGCAGCTTAGGGCTCCGATCTAACACCGGGGAGCTGTTTTTT
16,TRBV5-1,TRBD1,TRBJ1-5,-,CASSPGDSWGDQPQHF,TGCGCCAGCAGCCCTGGGGACAGCTGGGGGGATCAGCCCCAGCATTTT
15,TRBV7-9,TRBD2,TRBJ2-5,-,CASSHLAGAQETQYF,TGTGCCAGCAGCCACCTAGCGGGAGCTCAAGAGACCCAGTACTTC
15,TRBV2,TRBD1,TRBJ2-3,few,CASSGQGAGTDTQYF,TGTGCCAGCAGTGGACAGGGGGCAGGGACAGATACGCAGTATTTT
14,TRBV7-2,-,TRBJ2-5,-,CASSSAGGRKTQYF,TGTGCCAGCAGCTCCGCAGGGGGGAGGAAGACCCAGTACTTC
16,TRBV7-2,TRBD2,TRBJ2-1,-,CASSLAATSGNNEQFF,TGTGCCAGCAGCTTAGCCGCGACTAGCGGAAACAATGAGCAGTTCTTC
12,TRBV28,TRBD1,TRBJ1-4,-,CASNGQGSLLFF,TGTGCCAGCAACGGACAGGGGTCCCTTCTGTTTTTT
14,TRBV5-1,-,TRBJ2-2,-,CASSSESNTGELFF,TGCGCCAGCAGCTCAGAATCGAACACCGGGGAGCTGTTTTTT
13,TRBV4-1,-,TRBJ2-3,-,CASSQSSADTQYF,TGCGCCAGCAGCCAAAGCAGCGCAGATACGCAGTATTTT
16,TRBV27,-,TRBJ2-3,-,CASTVRAGDTRDTQYF,TGTGCCAGCACCGTCCGAGCGGGCGACACCCGAGATACGCAGTATTTT
20,TRBV5-1,TRBD2,TRBJ2-3,-,CASSSSGRASGTFPPDTQYF,TGCGCCAGCAGCTCCTCCGGACGGGCTAGCGGGACCTTCCCCCCAGATACGCAGTATTTT
15,TRBV5-6,TRBD2,TRBJ2-7,-,CASSLLAGVSYEQYF,TGTGCCAGCAGCTTGTTAGCGGGCGTCTCCTACGAGCAGTACTTC
14,TRBV7-9,TRBD2,TRBJ2-1,-,CASSLGSSGRAEFF,TGTGCCAGCAGCTTAGGATCTAGCGGGAGGGCCGAGTTCTTC
15,TRBV11-2,TRBD1,TRBJ1-4,-,CASSLGQGAREKLFF,TGTGCCAGCAGCCTCGGACAGGGGGCGCGTGAAAAACTGTTTTTT
16,TRBV7-9,TRBD1,TRBJ2-7,-,CASSLGQGALRGEQYF,TGTGCCAGCAGCTTAGGTCAGGGGGCGCTCCGGGGGGAGCAGTACTTC
14,TRBV18,TRBD1,TRBJ1-5,-,CASSPRTGNQPQHF,TGTGCCAGCTCACCCCGGACAGGGAATCAGCCCCAGCATTTT
15,TRBV7-2,-,TRBJ1-1,-,CASSLNTGDYDEAFF,TGTGCCAGCAGCTTAAATACGGGTGATTATGATGAAGCTTTCTTT
14,TRBV19,-,TRBJ1-1,-,CASSQTGRNTEAFF,TGTGCCAGTAGTCAAACAGGGAGGAACACTGAAGCTTTCTTT
13,TRBV12-5,-,TRBJ1-1,few,CASGLVGNTEAFF,TGTGCTAGTGGTTTGGTCGGGAACACTGAAGCTTTCTTT
13,TRBV2,TRBD1,TRBJ2-7,-,CASNTGGIYEQYF,TGTGCCAGCAACACAGGGGGCATCTACGAGCAGTACTTC
13,TRBV11-2,-,TRBJ1-2,-,CASSLLQDYGYTF,TGTGCCAGCAGCTTACTACAGGACTATGGCTACACCTTC
15,TRBV5-1,TRBD1,TRBJ2-3,-,CASSPLGQSTDTQYF,TGCGCCAGCAGCCCTCTGGGACAGAGCACAGATACGCAGTATTTT
13,TRBV4-1,TRBD1,TRBJ1-2,few,CASSQGQNYGYTF,TGCGCCAGCAGCCAGGGACAGAACTATGGCTACACCTTC